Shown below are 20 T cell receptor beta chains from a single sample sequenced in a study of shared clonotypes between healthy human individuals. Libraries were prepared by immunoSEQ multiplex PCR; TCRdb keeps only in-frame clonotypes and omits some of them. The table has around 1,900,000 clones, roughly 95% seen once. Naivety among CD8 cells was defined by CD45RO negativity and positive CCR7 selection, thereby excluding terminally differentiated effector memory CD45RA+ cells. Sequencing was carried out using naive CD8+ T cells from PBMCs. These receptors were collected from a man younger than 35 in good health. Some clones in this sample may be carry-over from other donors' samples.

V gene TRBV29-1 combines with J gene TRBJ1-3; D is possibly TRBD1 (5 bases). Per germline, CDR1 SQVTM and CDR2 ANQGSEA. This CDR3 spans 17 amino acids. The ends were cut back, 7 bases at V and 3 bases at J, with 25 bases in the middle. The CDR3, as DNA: TGCAGCGCTCGTGGGGGAACGGACCCCTCTCGTGGAAACACCATATATTTT. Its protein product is CSARGGTDPSRGNTIYF.

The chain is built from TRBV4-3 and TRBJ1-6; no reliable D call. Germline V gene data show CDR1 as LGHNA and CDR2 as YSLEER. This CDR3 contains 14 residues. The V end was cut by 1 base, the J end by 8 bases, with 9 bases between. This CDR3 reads CASSQGRRYSPLHF. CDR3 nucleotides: TGCGCCAGCAGCCAAGGCCGGAGATATTCACCCCTCCACTTT.

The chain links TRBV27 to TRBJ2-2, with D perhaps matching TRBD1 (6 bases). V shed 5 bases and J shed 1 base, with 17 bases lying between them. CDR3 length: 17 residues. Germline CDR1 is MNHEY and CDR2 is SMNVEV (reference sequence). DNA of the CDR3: TGTGCCAGCAGTCCAGAAAAGACAGGTCTGAACACCGGGGAGCTGTTTTTT. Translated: CASSPEKTGLNTGELFF.

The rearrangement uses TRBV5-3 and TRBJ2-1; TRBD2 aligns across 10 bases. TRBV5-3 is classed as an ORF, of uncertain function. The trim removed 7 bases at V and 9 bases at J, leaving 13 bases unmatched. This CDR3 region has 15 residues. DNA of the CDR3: TGTGCCAGAGGACATCAGCGGGAGGGCCATATTGAGCAGTTCTTC. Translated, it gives CARGHQREGHIEQFF.

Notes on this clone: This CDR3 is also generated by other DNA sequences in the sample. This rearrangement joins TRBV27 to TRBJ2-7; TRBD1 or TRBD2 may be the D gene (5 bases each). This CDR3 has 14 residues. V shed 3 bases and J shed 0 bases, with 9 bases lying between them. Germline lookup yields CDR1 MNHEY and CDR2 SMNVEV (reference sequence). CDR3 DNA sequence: TGTGCCAGCAGTTTCGGGACGAGCTCCTACGAGCAGTACTTC. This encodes CASSFGTSSYEQYF.

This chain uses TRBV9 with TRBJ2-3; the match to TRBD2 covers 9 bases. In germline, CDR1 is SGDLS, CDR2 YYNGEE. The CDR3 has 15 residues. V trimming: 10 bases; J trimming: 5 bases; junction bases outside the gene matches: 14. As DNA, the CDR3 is TGTGCCGGCTCTAGCGGGGAAGGGCCAGGAGATACGCAGTATTTT. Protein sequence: CAGSSGEGPGDTQYF.

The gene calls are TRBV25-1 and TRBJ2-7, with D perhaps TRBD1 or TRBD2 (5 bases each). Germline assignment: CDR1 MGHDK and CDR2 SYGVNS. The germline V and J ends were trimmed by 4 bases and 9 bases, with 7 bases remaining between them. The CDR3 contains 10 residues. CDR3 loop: CASSGDRQYF. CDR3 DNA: TGTGCCAGCAGTGGGGACCGGCAGTACTTC.

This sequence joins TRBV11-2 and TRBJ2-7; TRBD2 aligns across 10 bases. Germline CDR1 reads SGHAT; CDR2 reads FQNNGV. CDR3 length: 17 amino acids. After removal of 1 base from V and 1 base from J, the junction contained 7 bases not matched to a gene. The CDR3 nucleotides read TGTGCCAGCAGCTTAGGGACAGCGGGAGGGCCTTCCTACGAGCAGTACTTC. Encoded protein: CASSLGTAGGPSYEQYF.

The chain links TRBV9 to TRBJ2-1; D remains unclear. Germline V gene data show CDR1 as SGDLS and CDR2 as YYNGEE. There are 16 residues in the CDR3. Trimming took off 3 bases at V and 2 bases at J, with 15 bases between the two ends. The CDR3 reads CASSARLVATYNEQFF. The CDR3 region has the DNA TGTGCCAGCAGCGCCAGGCTAGTAGCCACCTACAATGAGCAGTTCTTC.

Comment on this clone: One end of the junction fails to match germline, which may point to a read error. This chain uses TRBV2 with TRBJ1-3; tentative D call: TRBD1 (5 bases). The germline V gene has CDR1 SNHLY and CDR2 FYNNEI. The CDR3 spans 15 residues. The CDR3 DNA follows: TGTGCCAGCAGGGAAGACAGTTCCCCTGGAAACACCATATATTTT. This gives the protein CASREDSSPGNTIYF.

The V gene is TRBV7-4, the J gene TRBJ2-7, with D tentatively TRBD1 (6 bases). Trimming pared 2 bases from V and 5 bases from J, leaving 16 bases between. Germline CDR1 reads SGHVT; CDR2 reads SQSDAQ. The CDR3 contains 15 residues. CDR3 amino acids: CASSLRDRQWDEQYF. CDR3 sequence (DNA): TGTGCCAGCAGCTTAAGAGACAGGCAGTGGGACGAGCAGTACTTC.

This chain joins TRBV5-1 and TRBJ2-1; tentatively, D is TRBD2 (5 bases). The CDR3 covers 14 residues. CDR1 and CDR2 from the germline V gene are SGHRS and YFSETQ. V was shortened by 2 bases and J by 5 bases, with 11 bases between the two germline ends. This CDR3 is CASSFRERDNEQFF. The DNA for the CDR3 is TGCGCCAGCAGCTTCCGGGAAAGGGACAATGAGCAGTTCTTC. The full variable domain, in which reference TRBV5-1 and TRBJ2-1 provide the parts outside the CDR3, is KAGVTQTPRYLIKTRGQQVTLSCSPISGHRSVSWYQQTPGQGLQFLFEYFSETQRNKGNFPGRFSGRQFSNSRSEMNVSTLELGDSALYLCASSFRERDNEQFFGPGTRLTVL.

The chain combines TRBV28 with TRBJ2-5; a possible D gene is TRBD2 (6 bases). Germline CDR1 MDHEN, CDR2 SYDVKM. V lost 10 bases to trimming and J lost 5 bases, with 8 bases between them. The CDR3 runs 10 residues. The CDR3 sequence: CAIRGETQYF. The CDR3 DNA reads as TGTGCCATTCGGGGGGAGACCCAGTACTTC.

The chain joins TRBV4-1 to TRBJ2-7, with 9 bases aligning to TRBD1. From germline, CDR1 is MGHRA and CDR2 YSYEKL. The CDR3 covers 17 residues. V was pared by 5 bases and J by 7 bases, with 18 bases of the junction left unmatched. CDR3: CASSAQGRDREVWEQYF. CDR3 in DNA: TGCGCCAGCAGCGCGCAAGGAAGGGACAGGGAAGTTTGGGAGCAGTACTTC.

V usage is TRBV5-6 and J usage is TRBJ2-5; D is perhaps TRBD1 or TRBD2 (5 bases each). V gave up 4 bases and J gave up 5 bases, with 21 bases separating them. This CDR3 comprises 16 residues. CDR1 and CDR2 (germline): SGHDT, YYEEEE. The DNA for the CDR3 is TGTGCCAGCAGCCAAGACTGGGGGTCGTGGGGTGAGACCCAGTACTTC. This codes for CASSQDWGSWGETQYF.

This CDR3 is CASSRGPRGPGNTIYF. The CDR3 nucleotides read TGTGCCAGCAGCCGAGGGCCCAGGGGACCTGGAAACACCATATATTTT. The chain employs TRBV14 and TRBJ1-3, with D tentatively TRBD1 (6 bases). The germline V and J ends were trimmed by 4 bases and 2 bases, with 15 bases remaining between them. CDR1 and CDR2 from the germline V gene are SGHDN and FVKESK. The CDR3 length is 16 residues.

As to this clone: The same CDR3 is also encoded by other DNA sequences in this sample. DNA for the CDR3: TGTGCCAGCAGCTTGGGGGGGGGCTACGAGCAGTACTTC. It specifies CASSLGGGYEQYF. V usage is TRBV5-4 and J usage is TRBJ2-7, with 7 bases fitting TRBD2. The CDR3 spans 13 residues. The V gene end was trimmed by 0 bases and the J gene end by 3 bases; junction bases not matched to a gene: 0. Per the germline V gene, CDR1 is SGHNT and CDR2 is YYREEE (reference sequence). The complete variable domain, with remaining parts taken from reference TRBV5-4 and TRBJ2-7, reads ETGVTQSPTHLIKTRGQQVTLRCSSQSGHNTVSWYQQALGQGPQFIFQYYREEENGRGNFPPRFSGLQFPNYSSELNVNALELDDSALYLCASSLGGGYEQYFGPGTRLTVT.

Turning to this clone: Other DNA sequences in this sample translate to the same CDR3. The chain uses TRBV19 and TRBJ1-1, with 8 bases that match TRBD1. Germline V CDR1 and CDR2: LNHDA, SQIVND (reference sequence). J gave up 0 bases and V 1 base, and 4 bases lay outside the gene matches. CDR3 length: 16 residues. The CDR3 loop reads CASSIGTGLMNTEAFF. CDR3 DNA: TGTGCCAGTAGTATAGGGACAGGGCTTATGAACACTGAAGCTTTCTTT.

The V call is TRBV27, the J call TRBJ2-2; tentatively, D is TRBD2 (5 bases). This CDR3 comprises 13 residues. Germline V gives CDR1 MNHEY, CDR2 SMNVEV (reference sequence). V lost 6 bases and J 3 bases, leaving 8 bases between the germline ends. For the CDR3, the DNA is TGTGCCAGCAGGGACTGGTACACCGGGGAGCTGTTTTTT. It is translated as CASRDWYTGELFF.

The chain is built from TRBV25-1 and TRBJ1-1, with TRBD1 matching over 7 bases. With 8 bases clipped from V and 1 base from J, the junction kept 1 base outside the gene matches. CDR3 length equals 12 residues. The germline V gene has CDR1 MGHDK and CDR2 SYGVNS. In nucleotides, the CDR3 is TGTGCCAGCGGGGACAGGAACACTGAAGCTTTCTTT. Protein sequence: CASGDRNTEAFF. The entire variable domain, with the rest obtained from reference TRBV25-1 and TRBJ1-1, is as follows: EADIYQTPRYLVIGTGKKITLECSQTMGHDKMYWYQQDPGMELHLIHYSYGVNSTEKGDLSSESTVSRIRTEHFPLTLESARPSHTSQYLCASGDRNTEAFFGQGTRLTVV.